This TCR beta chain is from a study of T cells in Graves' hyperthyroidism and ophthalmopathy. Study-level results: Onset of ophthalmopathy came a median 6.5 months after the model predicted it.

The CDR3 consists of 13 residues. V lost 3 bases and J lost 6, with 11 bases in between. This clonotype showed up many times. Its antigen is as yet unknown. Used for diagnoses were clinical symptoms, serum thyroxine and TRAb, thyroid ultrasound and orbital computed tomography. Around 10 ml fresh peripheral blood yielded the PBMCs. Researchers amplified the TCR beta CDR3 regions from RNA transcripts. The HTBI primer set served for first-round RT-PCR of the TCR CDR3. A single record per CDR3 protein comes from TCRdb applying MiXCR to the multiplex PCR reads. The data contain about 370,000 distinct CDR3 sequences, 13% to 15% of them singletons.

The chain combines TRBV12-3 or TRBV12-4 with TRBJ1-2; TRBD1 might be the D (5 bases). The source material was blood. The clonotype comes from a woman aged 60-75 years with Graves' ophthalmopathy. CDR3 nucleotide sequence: TGTGCCAGCAGTTTGCAGGAAGGGGATGGCTACACCTTC. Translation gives CASSLQEGDGYTF.